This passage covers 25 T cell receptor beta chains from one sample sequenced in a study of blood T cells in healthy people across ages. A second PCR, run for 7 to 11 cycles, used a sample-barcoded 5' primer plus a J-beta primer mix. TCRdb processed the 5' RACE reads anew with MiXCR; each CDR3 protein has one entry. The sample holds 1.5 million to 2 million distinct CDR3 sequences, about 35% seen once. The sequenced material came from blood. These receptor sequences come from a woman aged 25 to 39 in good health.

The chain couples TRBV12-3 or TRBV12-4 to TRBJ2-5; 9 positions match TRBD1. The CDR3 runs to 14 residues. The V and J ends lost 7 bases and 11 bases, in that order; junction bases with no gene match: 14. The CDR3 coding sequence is TGTGCCAGCACCAAGCCGGACAGGGGTATTGAGCAGTACTTC. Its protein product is CASTKPDRGIEQYF.

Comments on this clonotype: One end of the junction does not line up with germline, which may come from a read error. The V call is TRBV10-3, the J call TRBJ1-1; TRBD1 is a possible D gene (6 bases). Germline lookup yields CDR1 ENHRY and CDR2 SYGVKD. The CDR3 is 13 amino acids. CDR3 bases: TGTACCATCAGTGAGGAAGGGGGAACTGAAGCTTTCTTT. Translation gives CTISEEGGTEAFF.

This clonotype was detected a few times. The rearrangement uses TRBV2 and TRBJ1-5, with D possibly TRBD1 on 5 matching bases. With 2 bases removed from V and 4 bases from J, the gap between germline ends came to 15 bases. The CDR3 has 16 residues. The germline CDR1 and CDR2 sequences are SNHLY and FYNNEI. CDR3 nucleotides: TGTGCCAGCAGTGAAAGTCTTGGGGCTAGGAATCAGCCCCAGCATTTT. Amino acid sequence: CASSESLGARNQPQHF.

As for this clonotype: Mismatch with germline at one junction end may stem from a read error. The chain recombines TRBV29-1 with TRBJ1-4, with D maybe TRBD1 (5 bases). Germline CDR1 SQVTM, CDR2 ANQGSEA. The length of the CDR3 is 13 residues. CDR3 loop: CSAGTSMGEKLFF. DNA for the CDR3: TGCAGCGCTGGGACCTCAATGGGGGAAAAGCTGTTTTTT.

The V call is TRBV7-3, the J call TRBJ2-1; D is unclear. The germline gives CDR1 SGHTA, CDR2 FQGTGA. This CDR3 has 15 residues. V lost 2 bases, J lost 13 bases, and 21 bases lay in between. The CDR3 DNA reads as TGTGCCAGCAGCTTAGGTGGGTCATCCCAAGAGACCCAGTTCTTC. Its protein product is CASSLGGSSQETQFF. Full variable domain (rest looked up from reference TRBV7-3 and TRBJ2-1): GAGVSQTPSNKVTEKGKYVELRCDPISGHTALYWYRQSLGQGPEFLIYFQGTGAADDSGLPNDRFFAVRPEGSVSTLKIQRTERGDSAVYLCASSLGGSSQETQFFGPGTRLTVL.

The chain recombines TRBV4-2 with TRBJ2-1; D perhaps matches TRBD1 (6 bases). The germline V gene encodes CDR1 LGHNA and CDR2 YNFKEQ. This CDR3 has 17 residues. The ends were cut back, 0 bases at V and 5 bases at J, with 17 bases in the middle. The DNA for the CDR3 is TGTGCCAGCAGCCAAGAGCCGACAGGAAAGTTGGACAATGAGCAGTTCTTC. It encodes CASSQEPTGKLDNEQFF.

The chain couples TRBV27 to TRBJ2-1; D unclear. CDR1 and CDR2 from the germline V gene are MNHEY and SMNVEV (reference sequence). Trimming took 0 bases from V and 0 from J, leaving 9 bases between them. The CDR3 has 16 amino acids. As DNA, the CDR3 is TGTGCCAGCAGTTTATCAGGGTGGGACTCCTACAATGAGCAGTTCTTC. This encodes CASSLSGWDSYNEQFF.

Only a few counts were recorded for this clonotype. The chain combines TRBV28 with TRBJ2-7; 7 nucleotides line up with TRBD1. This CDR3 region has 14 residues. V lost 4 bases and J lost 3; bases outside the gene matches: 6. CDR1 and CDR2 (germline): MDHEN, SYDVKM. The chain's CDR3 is CASSSRDRFYEQYF. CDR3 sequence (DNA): TGTGCCAGCAGTTCCCGGGACAGATTCTACGAGCAGTACTTC.

The CDR3 bases are TGCGCCAGCAGCCAAGTAGGTGGACTTCTGGGGGGGCAAGAGACCCAGTACTTC. Its translation: CASSQVGGLLGGQETQYF. The V gene is TRBV4-1, the J gene TRBJ2-5; 7 bases are shared with TRBD2. The CDR3 runs 18 residues. From germline, CDR1 is MGHRA and CDR2 YSYEKL. With V trimmed by 1 base and J by 2 bases, 13 bases remained unmatched.

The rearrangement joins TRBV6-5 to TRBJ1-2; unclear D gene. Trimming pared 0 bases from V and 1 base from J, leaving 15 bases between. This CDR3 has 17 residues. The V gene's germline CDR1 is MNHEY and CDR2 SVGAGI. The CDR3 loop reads CASSYSLTRAINYGYTF. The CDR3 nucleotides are TGTGCCAGCAGTTACTCGCTGACAAGGGCGATTAACTATGGCTACACCTTC.

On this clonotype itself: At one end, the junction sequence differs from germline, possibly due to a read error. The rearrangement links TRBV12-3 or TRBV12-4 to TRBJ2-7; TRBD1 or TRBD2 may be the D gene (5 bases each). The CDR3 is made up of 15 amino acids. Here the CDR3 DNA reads TGTGCCAGCAGATTAGGGACCTCACCCTCCTACGAGCAGTACTTC. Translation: CASRLGTSPSYEQYF.

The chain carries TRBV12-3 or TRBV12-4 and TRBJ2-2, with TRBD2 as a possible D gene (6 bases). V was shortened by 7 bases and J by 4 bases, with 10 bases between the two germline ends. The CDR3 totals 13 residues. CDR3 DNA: TGTGCCAGCAACTCCGGGAGCACCGGGGAGCTGTTTTTT. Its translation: CASNSGSTGELFF.

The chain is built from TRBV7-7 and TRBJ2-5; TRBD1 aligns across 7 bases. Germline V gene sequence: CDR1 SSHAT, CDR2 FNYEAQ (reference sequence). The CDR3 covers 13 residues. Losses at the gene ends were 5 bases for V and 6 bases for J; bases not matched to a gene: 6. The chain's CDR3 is CASSPDRVQTQYF. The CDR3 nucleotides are TGTGCCAGCAGCCCTGACAGGGTTCAGACCCAGTACTTC.

The CDR3 coding sequence is TGCGCCAGCAGCTTGGAAGGCGGGGGGGCCGACGAGCAGTACTTC. It codes for CASSLEGGGADEQYF. The gene calls are TRBV5-1 and TRBJ2-7; 9 bases match TRBD2. V dropped 0 bases and J dropped 5; count of bases not matched to a gene: 6. This CDR3 has 15 residues. Per germline, CDR1 SGHRS and CDR2 YFSETQ.

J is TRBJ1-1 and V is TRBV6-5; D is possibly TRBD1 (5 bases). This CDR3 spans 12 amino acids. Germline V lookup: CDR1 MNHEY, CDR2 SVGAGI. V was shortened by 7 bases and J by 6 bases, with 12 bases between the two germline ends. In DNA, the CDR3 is TGTGCCAGCACGGGGGGAGGTGCTGAAGCTTTCTTT. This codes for CASTGGGAEAFF.

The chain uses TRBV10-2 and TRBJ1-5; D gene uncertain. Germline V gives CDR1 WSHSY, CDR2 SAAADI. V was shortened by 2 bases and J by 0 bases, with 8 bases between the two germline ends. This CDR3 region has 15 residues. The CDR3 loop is CASSEGWGSNQPQHF. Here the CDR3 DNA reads TGCGCCAGCAGTGAGGGGTGGGGTAGCAATCAGCCCCAGCATTTT.

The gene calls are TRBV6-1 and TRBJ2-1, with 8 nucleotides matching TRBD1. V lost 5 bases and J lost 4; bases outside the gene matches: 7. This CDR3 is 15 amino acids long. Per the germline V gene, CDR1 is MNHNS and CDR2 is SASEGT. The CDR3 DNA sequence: TGTGCCAGCAGTCAGGGGGCGCAGAGTTACAATGAGCAGTTCTTC. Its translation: CASSQGAQSYNEQFF.

The CDR3: CASSGRRQGELETRYF. DNA of the CDR3: TGTGCCAGCAGTGGGCGACGACAGGGCGAACTTGAGACGCGGTACTTC. The chain employs TRBV2 and TRBJ2-5, with 7 bases lining up with TRBD1. This CDR3 spans 16 amino acids. Germline trimming cut 4 bases from V and 13 bases from J; bases unmatched to any gene: 21. Per germline, CDR1 SNHLY and CDR2 FYNNEI.

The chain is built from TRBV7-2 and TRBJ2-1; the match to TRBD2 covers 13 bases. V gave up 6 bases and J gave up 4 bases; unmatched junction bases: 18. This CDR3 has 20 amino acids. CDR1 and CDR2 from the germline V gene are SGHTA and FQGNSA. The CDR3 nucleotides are TGTGCCAGCAGTCGAATTCGGGGACTAGCGGGGCCAAATTCTTACAATGAGCAGTTCTTC. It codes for CASSRIRGLAGPNSYNEQFF.

CDR3 DNA: TGTGCCAGCAGTTACAACGAGACGGGGGGGGATTTAGCCAAAAACATTCAGTACTTC. It specifies CASSYNETGGDLAKNIQYF. The J gene is TRBJ2-4, the V gene TRBV6-5, with TRBD2 matching over 8 bases. The trim removed 2 bases at V and 0 bases at J, leaving 12 bases unmatched. The CDR3 has 19 residues. In germline, CDR1 is MNHEY, CDR2 SVGAGI.

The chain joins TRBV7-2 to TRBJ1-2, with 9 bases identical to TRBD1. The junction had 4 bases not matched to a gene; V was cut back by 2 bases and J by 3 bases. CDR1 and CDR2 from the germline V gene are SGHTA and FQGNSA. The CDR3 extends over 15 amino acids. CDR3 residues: CASSLLRTGDYGYTF. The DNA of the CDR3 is TGTGCCAGCAGCTTACTACGGACAGGGGACTATGGCTACACCTTC.

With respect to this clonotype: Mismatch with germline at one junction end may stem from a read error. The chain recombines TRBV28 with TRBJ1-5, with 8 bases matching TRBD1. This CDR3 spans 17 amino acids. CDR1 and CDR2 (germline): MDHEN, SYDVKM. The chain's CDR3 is CTSSADPGGAGNQPQHF. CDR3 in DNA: TGTACCAGCAGTGCTGATCCAGGGGGCGCTGGCAATCAGCCCCAGCATTTT.

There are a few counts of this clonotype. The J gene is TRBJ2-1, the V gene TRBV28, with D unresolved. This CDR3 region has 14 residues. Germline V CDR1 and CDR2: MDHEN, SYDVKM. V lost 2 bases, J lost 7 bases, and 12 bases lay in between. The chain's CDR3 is CASSLPQVWNEQFF. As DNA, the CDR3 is TGTGCCAGCAGTTTACCCCAGGTGTGGAATGAGCAGTTCTTC.

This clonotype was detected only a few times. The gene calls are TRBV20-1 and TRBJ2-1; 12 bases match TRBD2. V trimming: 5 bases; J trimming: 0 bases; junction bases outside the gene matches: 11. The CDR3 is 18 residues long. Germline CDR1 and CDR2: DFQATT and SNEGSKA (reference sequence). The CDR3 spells CSARTEGLAGRSYNEQFF. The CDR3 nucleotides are TGCAGTGCTCGGACAGAGGGACTAGCGGGCCGCTCCTACAATGAGCAGTTCTTC.

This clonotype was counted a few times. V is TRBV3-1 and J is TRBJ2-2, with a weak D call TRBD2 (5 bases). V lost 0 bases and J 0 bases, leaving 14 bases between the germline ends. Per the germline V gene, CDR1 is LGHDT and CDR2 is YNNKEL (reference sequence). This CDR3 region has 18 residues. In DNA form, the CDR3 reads TGTGCCAGCAGCCAAGAGGACTCAAAAGCGGCGAACACCGGGGAGCTGTTTTTT. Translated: CASSQEDSKAANTGELFF. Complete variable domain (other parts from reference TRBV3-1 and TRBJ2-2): DTAVSQTPKYLVTQMGNDKSIKCEQNLGHDTMYWYKQDSKKFLKIMFSYNNKELIINETVPNRFSPKSPDKAHLNLHINSLELGDSAVYFCASSQEDSKAANTGELFFGEGSRLTVL.